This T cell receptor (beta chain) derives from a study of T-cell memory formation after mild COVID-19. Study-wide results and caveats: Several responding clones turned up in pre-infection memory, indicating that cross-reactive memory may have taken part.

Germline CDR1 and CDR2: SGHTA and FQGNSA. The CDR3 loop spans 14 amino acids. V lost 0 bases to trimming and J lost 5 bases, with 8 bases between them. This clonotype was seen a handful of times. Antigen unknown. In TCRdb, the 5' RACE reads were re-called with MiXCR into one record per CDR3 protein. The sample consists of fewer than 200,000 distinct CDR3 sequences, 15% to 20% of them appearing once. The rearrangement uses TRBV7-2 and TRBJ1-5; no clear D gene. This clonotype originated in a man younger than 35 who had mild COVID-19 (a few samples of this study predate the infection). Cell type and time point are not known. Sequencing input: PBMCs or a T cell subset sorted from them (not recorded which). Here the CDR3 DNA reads TGTGCCAGCAGCTTAGCAGGGTTGTATCAGCCCCAGCATTTT. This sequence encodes CASSLAGLYQPQHF.